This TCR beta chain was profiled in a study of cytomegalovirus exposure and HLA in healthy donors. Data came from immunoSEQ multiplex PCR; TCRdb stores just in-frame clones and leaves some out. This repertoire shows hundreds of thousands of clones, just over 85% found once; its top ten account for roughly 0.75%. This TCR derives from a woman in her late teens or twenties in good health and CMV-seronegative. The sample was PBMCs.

Here the CDR3 DNA reads TGTGCCAGCAGCACCCCAGCGGGGGGCCCCGCGGAACAGTACTTC. Protein sequence: CASSTPAGGPAEQYF. V is TRBV7-6 and J is TRBJ2-7; 9 bases map to TRBD2. This CDR3 has 15 amino acids. Germline CDR1 reads SGHVS; CDR2 reads FNYEAQ. The junction had 15 bases not matched to a gene; V was cut back by 5 bases and J by 10 bases.